This T cell receptor beta chain originates from a study of cytomegalovirus exposure and HLA in healthy donors. Study results and caveats: The authors later linked a missense DCLRE1C variant to TCR beta V- and J-gene trimming.

Germline CDR1 reads MDHEN; CDR2 reads SYDVKM. V shed 5 bases, J shed 3 bases, and the junction held 8 bases outside the gene matches. The CDR3 totals 17 residues. Primers for the PCR totalled 60 Vbeta and 13 Jbeta. Here immunoSEQ multiplex PCR was the method, and the copy in TCRdb shows in-frame clones only, minus some. The sample has 150,000 to 200,000 clones; about 76% are singletons. As regards this clone: What it recognizes is unknown.

The sequence derives from a female donor in good health and CMV-seronegative. The J gene is TRBJ1-4, the V gene TRBV28, with 11 bases aligning to TRBD1. The sample consisted of PBMCs. CDR3 nucleotide sequence: TGTGCCAGCAGTCTTGGACAGGGGGCTTGGGCTAATGAAAAACTGTTTTTT. It translates to CASSLGQGAWANEKLFF.